One TCR beta chain is described in this entry. The target of this receptor is not known. No base quality information exists; no much larger clone differs at one position. The data were obtained in a study of CD8+CD57+ T cells in acquired aplastic anemia (dated by TCRdb to 2016 to 2019). Notes on the research overall: DNA extracted from sorted CD4+ and CD8+ cells had a mean of around 3 ug, with a range of 0.2 to 27.4 ug. CD8+CD57+ expansion was defined as a frequency above the mean frequency observed in healthy subjects. Findings and caveats that apply to the study as a whole: Although some 28 CD8+ CDR3 sequences were shared by patients and controls, these sequences appeared highly expressed in patients and within the immunodominant clones of patients. Between patients and healthy controls, no significant difference in CD8+ Simpson's diversity was found (P=0.060).

Profiling of TCR beta VDJ combinations and CDR3 sequences used genomic DNA as the template. TCR repertoire sequencing was run on an Illumina HiSeq 2000. In the authors' own workflow: Repertoire assessment relied on Simpson's diversity index, CDR3 size and DJ length profiles, and TRBV/TRBJ rearrangement plots. The most abundant DNA sequence in the deep sequencing data was defined as the immunodominant clone. CDR3 amino acid sequences were screened for sharing across subjects and were compared with published repertoires and the VDJdb database. Through fastp at Q25 and MiXCR, TCRdb rebuilt clones from the public reads, retaining in-frame beta chains. Identical CDR3 protein sequences are pooled into one entry, listed with their most common genes and DNA. It is TCRdb's table, rather than the study itself, that gives the V and J calls and clone size. The sample table records 150,000 to 200,000 distinct CDR3 sequences; nearly 65% of these occur just once. 40% to 50% of the sample is held by the ten biggest clonotypes.

Flow cytometry had shown CD8+CD57+ cell expansion in the patients selected for sequencing. Every patient had severe acquired aplastic anemia, diagnosed using the International Study of Aplastic Anemia and Agranulocytosis and Camitta criteria. No therapy had been received by the patients at the time of blood sampling. The study deep-sequenced TCR repertoires of sorted CD4+ and CD8+ blood T cells from severe aplastic anemia patients and healthy subjects. Patients were enrolled in the USA under clinicaltrials.gov protocols 00001620, 01623167, 00001397, 00071045, 00081523 and 00961064. Ficoll-Paque density gradient centrifugation was used to isolate peripheral blood mononuclear cells. Before DNA was extracted, CD4+ and CD8+ T cells were sorted using either FACS or magnetic beads. Inclusive of the bounding cysteine and phenylalanine, the CDR3 is 13 residues long. Only the CDR3 DNA is retained, 39 bases long and in frame from the first base. Clipping removes 6 bases from V and 4 bases from J, with 5 as the unmatched junction base count. Taken from the germline V gene, the CDR1 and CDR2 loops are MGHDK and SYGVNS.

The chain employs TRBV25-1 and TRBJ1-2; TRBD1 fits 7 bases in the junction. Source material: sorted CD4+, CD8+, or CD8+CD57+ T cells (not recorded which) from PBMCs. The TCR originated in a human donor with aplastic anemia. The DNA reads as follows: TGTGCCAGCAGCGACAGGGAGAGCTATGGCTACACCTTC. Translated, this is CASSDRESYGYTF.